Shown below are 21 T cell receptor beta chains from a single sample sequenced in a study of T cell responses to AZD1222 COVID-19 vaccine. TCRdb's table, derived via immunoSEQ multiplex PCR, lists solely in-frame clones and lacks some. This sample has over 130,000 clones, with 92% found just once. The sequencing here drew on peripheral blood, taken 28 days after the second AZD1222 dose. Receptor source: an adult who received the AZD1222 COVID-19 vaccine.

DNA of the CDR3: TGTGCCAGTAGTACCGGATATACTGAAGCTTTCTTT. Translating gives CASSTGYTEAFF. This rearrangement joins TRBV19 to TRBJ1-1; D unresolved. Germline V gene lookup returns CDR1 LNHDA and CDR2 SQIVND (reference sequence). Trimming left V 4 bases short and J 5 bases short, with 8 bases between. The CDR3 spans 12 residues. The whole variable domain, remainder taken from reference TRBV19 and TRBJ1-1, is DGGITQSPKYLFRKEGQNVTLSCEQNLNHDAMYWYRQDPGQGLRLIYYSQIVNDFQKGDIAEGYSVSREKKESFPLTVTSAQKNPTAFYLCASSTGYTEAFFGQGTRLTVV.

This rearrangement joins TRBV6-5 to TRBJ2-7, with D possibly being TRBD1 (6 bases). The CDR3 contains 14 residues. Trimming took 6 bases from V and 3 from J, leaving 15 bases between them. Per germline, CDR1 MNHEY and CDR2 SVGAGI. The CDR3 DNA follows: TGTGCCAGCAGGAGACTGGCAGGGGACTACGAGCAGTACTTC. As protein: CASRRLAGDYEQYF.

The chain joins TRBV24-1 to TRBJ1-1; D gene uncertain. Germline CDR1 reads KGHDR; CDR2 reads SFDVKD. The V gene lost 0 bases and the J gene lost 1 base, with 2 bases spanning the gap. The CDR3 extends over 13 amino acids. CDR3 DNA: TGTGCCACCAGTGATTTGCAGAACACTGAAGCTTTCTTT. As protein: CATSDLQNTEAFF.

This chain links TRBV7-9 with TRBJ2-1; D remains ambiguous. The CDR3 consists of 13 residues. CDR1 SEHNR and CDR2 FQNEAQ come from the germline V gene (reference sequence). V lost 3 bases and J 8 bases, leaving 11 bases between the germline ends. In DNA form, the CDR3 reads TGTGCCAGCAGCTTGCGGATTGGCTATGAGCAGTTCTTC. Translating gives CASSLRIGYEQFF.

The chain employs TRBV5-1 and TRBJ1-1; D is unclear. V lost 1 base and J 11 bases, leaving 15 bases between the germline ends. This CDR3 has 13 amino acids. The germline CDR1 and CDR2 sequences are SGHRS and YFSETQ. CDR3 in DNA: TGCGCCAGCAGCTTGAACCCCCCGGGGTTTGCTTTCTTT. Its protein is CASSLNPPGFAFF.

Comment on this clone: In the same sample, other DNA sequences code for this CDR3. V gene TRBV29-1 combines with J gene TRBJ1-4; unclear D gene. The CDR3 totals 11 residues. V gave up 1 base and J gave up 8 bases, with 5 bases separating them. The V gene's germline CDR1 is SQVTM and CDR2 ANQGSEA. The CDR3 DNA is TGCAGCGTTGAAGTAGGGGAAAAACTGTTTTTT. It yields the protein CSVEVGEKLFF. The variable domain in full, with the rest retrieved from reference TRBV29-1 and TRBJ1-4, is SAVISQKPSRDICQRGTSLTIQCQVDSQVTMMFWYRQQPGQSLTLIATANQGSEATYESGFVIDKFPISRPNLTFSTLTVSNMSPEDSSIYLCSVEVGEKLFFGSGTQLSVL.

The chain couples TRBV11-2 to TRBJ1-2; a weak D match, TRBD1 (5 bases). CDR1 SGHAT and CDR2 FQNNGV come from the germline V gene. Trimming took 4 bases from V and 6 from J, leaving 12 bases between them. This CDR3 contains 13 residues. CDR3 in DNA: TGTGCCAGCAGCTGGGGGGGTCTAAATGGCTACACCTTC. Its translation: CASSWGGLNGYTF. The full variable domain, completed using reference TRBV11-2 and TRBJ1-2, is EAGVAQSPRYKIIEKRQSVAFWCNPISGHATLYWYQQILGQGPKLLIQFQNNGVVDDSQLPKDRFSAERLKGVDSTLKIQPAKLEDSAVYLCASSWGGLNGYTFGSGTRLTVV.

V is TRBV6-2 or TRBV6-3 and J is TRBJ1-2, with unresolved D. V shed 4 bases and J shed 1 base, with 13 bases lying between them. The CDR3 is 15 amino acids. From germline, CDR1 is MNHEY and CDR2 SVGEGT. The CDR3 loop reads CASSSSGQVNYGYTF. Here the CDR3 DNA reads TGTGCCAGCAGTTCCAGCGGTCAGGTTAACTATGGCTACACCTTC.

CDR3 nucleotide sequence: TGTGCCAGCAGCCAAGAAGACAGCCTTGGAAACACCATATATTTT. Amino acid sequence: CASSQEDSLGNTIYF. The V and J genes are TRBV4-2 and TRBJ1-3; a possible D gene is TRBD1 (5 bases). V lost 0 bases to trimming and J lost 3 bases, with 9 bases between them. The length of the CDR3 is 15 residues. The germline V gene encodes CDR1 LGHNA and CDR2 YNFKEQ.

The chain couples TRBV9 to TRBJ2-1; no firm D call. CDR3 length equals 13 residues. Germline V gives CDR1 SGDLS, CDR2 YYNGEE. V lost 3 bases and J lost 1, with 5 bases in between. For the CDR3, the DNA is TGTGCCAGCAGCGGTGGGTCCTACAATGAGCAGTTCTTC. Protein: CASSGGSYNEQFF.

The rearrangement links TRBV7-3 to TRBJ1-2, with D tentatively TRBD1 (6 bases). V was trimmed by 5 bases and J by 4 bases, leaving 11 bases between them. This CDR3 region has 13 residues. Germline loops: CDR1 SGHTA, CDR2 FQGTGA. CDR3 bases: TGTGCCAGCAGCCGGACAGAGGGCTATGGCTACACCTTC. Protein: CASSRTEGYGYTF.

The CDR3 protein is CASSFSHGQGEFYEQYF. CDR3 nucleotide sequence: TGTGCCAGCAGCTTTTCCCACGGACAGGGCGAATTCTACGAGCAGTACTTC. The chain is built from TRBV7-9 and TRBJ2-7; 8 bases line up with TRBD1. The CDR3 is 17 residues long. Trimming took 3 bases from V and 3 from J; bases not matched to a gene: 13. Germline V CDR1 and CDR2: SEHNR, FQNEAQ (reference sequence).

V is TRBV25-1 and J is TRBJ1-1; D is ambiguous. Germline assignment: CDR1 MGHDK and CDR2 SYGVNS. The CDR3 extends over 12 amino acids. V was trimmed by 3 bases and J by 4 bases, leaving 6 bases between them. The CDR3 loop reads CASSDSSTEAFF. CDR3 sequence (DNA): TGTGCCAGCAGTGACTCGAGCACTGAAGCTTTCTTT.

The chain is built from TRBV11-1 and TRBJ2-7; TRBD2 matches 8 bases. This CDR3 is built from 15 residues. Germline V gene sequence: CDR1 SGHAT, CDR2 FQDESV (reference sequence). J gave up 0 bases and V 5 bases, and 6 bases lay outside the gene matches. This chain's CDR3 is CASSQLAASSYEQYF. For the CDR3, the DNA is TGTGCCAGCAGCCAACTAGCGGCCAGCTCCTACGAGCAGTACTTC.

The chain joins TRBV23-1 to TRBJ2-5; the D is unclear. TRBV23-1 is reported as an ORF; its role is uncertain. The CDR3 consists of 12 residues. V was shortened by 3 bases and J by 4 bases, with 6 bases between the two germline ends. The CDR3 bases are TGCGCCAGCAGTCAGCTCGGAGAGACCCAGTACTTC. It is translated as CASSQLGETQYF.

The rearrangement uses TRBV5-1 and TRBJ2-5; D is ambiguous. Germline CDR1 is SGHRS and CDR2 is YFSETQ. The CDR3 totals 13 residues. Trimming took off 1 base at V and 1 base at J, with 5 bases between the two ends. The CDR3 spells CASSLPSQETQYF. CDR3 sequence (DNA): TGCGCCAGCAGCTTGCCCAGCCAAGAGACCCAGTACTTC.

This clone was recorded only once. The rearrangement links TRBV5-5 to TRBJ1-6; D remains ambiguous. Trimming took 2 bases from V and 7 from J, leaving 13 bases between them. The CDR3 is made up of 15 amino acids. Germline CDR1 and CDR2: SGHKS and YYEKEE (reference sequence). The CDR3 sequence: CASSFRTQLNSPLHF. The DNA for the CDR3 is TGTGCCAGCAGCTTCAGAACGCAGCTAAATTCACCCCTCCACTTT.

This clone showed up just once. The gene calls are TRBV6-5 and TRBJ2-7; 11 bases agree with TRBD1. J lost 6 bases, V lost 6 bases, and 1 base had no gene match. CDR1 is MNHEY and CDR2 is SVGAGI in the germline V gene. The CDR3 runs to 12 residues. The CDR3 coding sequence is TGTGCCAGCAGGGGACAGGGGGGCGAGCAGTACTTC. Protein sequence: CASRGQGGEQYF.

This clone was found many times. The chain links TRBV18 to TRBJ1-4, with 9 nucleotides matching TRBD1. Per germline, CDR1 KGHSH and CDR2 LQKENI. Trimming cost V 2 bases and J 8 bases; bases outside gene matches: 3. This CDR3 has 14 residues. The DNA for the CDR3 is TGTGCCAGCTCACCAAGGACAGGGGTCGAAAAACTGTTTTTT. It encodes CASSPRTGVEKLFF.

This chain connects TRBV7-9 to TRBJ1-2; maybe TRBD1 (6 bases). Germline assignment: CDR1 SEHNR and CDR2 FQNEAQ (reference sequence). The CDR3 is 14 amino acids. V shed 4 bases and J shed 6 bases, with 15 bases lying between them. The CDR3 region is CASSSYRDIHGYTF. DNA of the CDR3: TGTGCCAGCAGCTCCTACCGGGACATCCATGGCTACACCTTC.

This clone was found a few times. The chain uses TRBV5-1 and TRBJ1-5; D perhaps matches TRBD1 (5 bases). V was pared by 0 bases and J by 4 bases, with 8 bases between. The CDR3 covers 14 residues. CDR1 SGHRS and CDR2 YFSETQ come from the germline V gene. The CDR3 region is CASSLDQGNQPQHF. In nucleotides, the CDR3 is TGCGCCAGCAGCTTGGACCAGGGTAATCAGCCCCAGCATTTT. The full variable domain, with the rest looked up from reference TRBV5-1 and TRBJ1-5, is KAGVTQTPRYLIKTRGQQVTLSCSPISGHRSVSWYQQTPGQGLQFLFEYFSETQRNKGNFPGRFSGRQFSNSRSEMNVSTLELGDSALYLCASSLDQGNQPQHFGDGTRLSIL.